The entry below gives a single T cell receptor (beta chain) sequence along with its context. This clonotype was counted only a few times. Its target antigen remains unknown. Base qualities were left out, and no much larger clone turns up one base away. The data were taken from a study of post-analysis software for immune sequencing data (dated by TCRdb to the mid-2010s). General notes on the study: The recorded disease courses included relapsing-remitting, secondary progressive and progressive-relapsing multiple sclerosis, and some patients had no subtype annotation. The patient repertoires were compared against approximately ten previously published healthy control repertoires obtained from donors aged about 6 to 27 years. A subset of samples was prepared in parallel using single-end sample barcoding, then pooled and co-amplified after Illumina adapter ligation.

Broad study findings and their caveats: Patients showed significantly higher frequencies than controls for several TRBV segments, among them TRBV5-6, TRBV5-1 and TRBV20-1. Direct clustering with F measure revealed strong co-clustering of samples prepared in the same batch, which led to a batch-effect correction. The control group was slightly older than the multiple sclerosis patient group. Multiple sclerosis patients had significantly lower normalized Chao1 diversity than controls, a result that suggests substantial peripheral T-cell clonal expansion.

The CDR3, from cysteine to phenylalanine, totals 15 residues. Only the CDR3 DNA stays, 45 bases, in frame from base 1. At the junction V is shortened by 3 bases and J by 8 bases, with 14 bases in between. TCR beta repertoires were profiled from peripheral blood of some 13 young patients with multiple sclerosis to demonstrate the VDJtools post-analysis software. Multiple sclerosis patients were children and adolescents aged about 6 to 16 years. Library creation used PCR. Instrument on record: Illumina HiSeq 2500. To reduce PCR and sequencing biases, unique molecular identifiers were incorporated into the TCR beta cDNA libraries. Per 1 to 10 million input T cells, some 500,000 cDNA molecules were obtained, such that each molecule approximated one T cell. Patient libraries were prepared and sequenced with the same protocol used for the earlier healthy control dataset. Within a given batch, samples were prepared together, multiplexed and sequenced on the same HiSeq lane. The study's processing was this. Raw barcoded reads were processed with MIGEC, discarding single-read molecular identifier groups before consensus assembly and CDR3 extraction. Clonotype tables were post-analysed with VDJtools, and diversity was normalized by down-sampling all datasets to the smallest sample size. To correct batch-related cross-sample contamination, repertoire overlap clustering matched CDR3 amino acid sequences but not nucleotide sequences. Starting from the raw public reads, TCRdb applied fastp trimming at Q25, assembled clones with MiXCR and retained in-frame beta chains. Rows are unified per CDR3 protein, each entry keeping the most common DNA and genes. It is TCRdb's table, rather than the study itself, that gives the V and J calls and clone size. This sample comprises around 500,000 distinct CDR3 sequences, around a third of them detected only once. 4.5% to 7.5% of the sample rests with the top ten.

This receptor was identified in a girl aged 2-17 years with multiple sclerosis. Sample: blood. This chain joins TRBV12-3 or TRBV12-4 to TRBJ1-6; a tentative D call is TRBD1 (6 bases match). The sequenced DNA is TGTGCCAGCAGTTTGGGGACAAGGGGGGATTCACCCCTCCACTTT. Translated, it gives CASSLGTRGDSPLHF.